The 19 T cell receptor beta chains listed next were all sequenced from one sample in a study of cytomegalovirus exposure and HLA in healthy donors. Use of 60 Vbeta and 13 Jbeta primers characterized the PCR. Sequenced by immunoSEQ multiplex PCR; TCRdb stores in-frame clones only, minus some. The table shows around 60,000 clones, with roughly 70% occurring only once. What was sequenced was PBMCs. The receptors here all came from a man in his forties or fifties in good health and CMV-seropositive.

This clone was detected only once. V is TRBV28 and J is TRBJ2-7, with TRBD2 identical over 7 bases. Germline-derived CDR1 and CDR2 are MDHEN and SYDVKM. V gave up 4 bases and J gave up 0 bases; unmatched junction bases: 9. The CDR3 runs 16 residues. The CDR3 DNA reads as TGTGCCAGCAGTTCCCCGGGCGGGAGCAGCTCCTACGAGCAGTACTTC. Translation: CASSSPGGSSSYEQYF.

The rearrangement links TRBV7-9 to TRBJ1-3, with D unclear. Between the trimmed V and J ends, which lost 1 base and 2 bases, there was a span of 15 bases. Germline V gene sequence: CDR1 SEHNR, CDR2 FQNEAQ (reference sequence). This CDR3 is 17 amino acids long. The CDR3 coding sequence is TGTGCCAGCAGCTTAGGGAGGCAGAGGACCCCTGGAAACACCATATATTTT. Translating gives CASSLGRQRTPGNTIYF.

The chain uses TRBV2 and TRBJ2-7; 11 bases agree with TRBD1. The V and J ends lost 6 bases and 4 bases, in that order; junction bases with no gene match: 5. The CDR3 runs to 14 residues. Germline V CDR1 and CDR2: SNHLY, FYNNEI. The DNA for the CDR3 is TGTGCCAGCAGAGGACAGGGGGCCTTTTACGAGCAGTACTTC. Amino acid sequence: CASRGQGAFYEQYF.

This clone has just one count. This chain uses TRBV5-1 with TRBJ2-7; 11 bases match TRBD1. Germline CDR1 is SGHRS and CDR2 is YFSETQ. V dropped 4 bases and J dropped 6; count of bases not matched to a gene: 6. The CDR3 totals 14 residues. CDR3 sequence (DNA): TGCGCCAGCAGCCCCGGACAGGGGGCCTCCGAGCAGTACTTC. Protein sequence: CASSPGQGASEQYF.

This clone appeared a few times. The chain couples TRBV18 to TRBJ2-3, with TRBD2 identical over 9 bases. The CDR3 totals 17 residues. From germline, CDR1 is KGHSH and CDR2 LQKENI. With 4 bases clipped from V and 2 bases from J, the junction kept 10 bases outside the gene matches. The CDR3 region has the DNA TGTGCCAGCTCACTCCCAGCGGGAGGACTTACCACAGATACGCAGTATTTT. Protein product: CASSLPAGGLTTDTQYF. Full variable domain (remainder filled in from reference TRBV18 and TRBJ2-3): NAGVMQNPRHLVRRRGQEARLRCSPMKGHSHVYWYRQLPEEGLKFMVYLQKENIIDESGMPKERFSAEFPKEGPSILRIQQVVRGDSAAYFCASSLPAGGLTTDTQYFGPGTRLTVL.

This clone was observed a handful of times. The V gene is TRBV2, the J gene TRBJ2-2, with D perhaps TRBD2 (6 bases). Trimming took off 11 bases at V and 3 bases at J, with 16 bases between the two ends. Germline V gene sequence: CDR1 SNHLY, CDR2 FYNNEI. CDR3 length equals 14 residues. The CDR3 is CAGRVAEYTGELFF. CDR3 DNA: TGTGCCGGAAGAGTAGCGGAATACACCGGGGAGCTGTTTTTT.

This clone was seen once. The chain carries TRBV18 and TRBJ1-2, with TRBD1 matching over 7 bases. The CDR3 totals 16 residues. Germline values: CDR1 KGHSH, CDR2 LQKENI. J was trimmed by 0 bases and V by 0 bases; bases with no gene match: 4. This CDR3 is CASSPPQTGSNYGYTF. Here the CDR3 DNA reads TGTGCCAGCTCACCACCACAGACAGGGTCTAACTATGGCTACACCTTC.

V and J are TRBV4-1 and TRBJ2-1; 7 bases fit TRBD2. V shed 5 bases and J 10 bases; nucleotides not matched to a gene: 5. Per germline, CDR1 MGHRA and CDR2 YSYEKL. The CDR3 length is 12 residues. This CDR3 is CASSDVGGEQFF. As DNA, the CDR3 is TGCGCCAGCAGCGACGTGGGGGGGGAGCAGTTCTTC.

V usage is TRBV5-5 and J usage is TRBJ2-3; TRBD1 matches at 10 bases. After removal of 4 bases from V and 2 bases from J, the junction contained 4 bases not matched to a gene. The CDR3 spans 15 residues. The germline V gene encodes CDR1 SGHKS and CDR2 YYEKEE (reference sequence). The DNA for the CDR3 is TGTGCCAGCAGCCCGGGACAGGGGAACACAGATACGCAGTATTTT. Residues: CASSPGQGNTDTQYF.

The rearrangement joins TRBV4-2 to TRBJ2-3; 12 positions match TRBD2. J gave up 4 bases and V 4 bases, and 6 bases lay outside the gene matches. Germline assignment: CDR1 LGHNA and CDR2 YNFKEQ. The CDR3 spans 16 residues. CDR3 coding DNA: TGTGCCAGCAGCCGACTAGCGGGAGCAGGATCAGATACGCAGTATTTT. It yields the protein CASSRLAGAGSDTQYF.

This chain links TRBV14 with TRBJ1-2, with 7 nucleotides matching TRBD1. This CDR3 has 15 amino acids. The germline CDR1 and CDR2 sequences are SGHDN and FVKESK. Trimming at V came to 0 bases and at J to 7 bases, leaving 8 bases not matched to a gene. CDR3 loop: CASSQENRGRGGYTF. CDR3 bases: TGTGCCAGCAGCCAAGAGAACAGGGGCCGGGGTGGCTACACCTTC. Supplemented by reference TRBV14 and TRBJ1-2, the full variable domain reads EAGVTQFPSHSVIEKGQTVTLRCDPISGHDNLYWYRRVMGKEIKFLLHFVKESKQDESGMPNNRFLAERTGGTYSTLKVQPAELEDSGVYFCASSQENRGRGGYTFGSGTRLTVV.

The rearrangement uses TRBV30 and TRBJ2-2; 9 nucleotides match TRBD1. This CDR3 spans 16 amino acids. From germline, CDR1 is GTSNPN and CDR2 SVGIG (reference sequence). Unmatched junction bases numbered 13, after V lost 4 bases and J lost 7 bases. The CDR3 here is CAWKAPQTGGGGELFF. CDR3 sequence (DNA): TGTGCCTGGAAAGCTCCCCAGACAGGGGGGGGCGGGGAGCTGTTTTTT.

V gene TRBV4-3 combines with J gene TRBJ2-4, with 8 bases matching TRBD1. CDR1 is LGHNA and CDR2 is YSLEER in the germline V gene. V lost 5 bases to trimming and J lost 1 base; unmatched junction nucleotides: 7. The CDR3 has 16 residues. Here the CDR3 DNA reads TGCGCCAGCAGCAAGGACAGGGCGGCGGCCAAAAACATTCAGTACTTC. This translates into CASSKDRAAAKNIQYF.

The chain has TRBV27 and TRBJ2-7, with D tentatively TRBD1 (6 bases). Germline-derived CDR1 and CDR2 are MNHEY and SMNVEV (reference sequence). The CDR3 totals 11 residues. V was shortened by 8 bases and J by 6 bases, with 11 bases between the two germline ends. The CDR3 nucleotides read TGTGCCAGCCAACAGGGTTTCGAGCAGTACTTC. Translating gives CASQQGFEQYF.

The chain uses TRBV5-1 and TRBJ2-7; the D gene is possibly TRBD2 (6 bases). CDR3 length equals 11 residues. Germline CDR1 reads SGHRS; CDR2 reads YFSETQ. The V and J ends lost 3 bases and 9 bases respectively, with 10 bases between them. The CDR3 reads CASSSGGGQYF. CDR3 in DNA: TGCGCCAGCAGCTCCGGGGGAGGGCAGTACTTC.

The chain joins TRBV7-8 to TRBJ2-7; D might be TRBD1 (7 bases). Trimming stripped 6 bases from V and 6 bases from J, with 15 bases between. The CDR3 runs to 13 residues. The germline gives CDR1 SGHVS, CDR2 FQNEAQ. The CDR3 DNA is TGTGCCAGCAGTCCTAACAGGGGAGGCGAGCAGTACTTC. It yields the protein CASSPNRGGEQYF.

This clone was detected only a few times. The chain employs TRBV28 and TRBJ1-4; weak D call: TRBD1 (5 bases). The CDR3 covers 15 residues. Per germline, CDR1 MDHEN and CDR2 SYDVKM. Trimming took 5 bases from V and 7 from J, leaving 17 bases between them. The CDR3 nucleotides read TGTGCCAGCAGTCCGCGGGGGACGGCAGTTGAAAAACTGTTTTTT. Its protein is CASSPRGTAVEKLFF.

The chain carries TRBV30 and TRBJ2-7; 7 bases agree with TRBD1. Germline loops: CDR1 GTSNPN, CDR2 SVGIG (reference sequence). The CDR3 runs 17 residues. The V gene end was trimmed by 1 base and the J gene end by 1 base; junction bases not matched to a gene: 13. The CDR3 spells CAWSAPYRDSRSYEQYF. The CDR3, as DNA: TGTGCCTGGAGTGCCCCTTACCGGGACAGCCGGTCCTACGAGCAGTACTTC.

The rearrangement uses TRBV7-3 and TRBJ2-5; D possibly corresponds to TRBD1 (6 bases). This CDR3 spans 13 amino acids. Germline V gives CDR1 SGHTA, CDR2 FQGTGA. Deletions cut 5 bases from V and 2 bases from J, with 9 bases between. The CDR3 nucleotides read TGTGCCAGCAGCCGAGGACAGCAAGAGACCCAGTACTTC. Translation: CASSRGQQETQYF.